This T cell receptor (beta chain) was observed in a study of cytomegalovirus exposure and HLA in healthy donors. Study conclusions and caveats: According to an earlier analysis, most TCR beta V segments yielded productive rearrangements about 87% or about 30% of the time.

Use of 60 Vbeta and 13 Jbeta primers characterized the PCR. Assay used: immunoSEQ multiplex PCR; TCRdb lists only in-frame clones, some missing. The data contain under 200,000 clones, roughly 84% of them singletons. Comment on this clone: Its specificity is not known.

V lost 3 bases and J lost 2, with 15 bases in between. In germline, CDR1 is SGHKS, CDR2 YYEKEE (reference sequence). This CDR3 is 15 amino acids long. The V call is TRBV5-5, the J call TRBJ2-7; D might be TRBD2 (6 bases). The sequenced sample consisted of PBMCs. The sequence was collected from a man in his thirties or forties in good health and CMV-seronegative. In DNA, the CDR3 is TGTGCCAGCAGCTCCCGGCGGGGACTTCCCTACGAGCAGTACTTC. It is translated as CASSSRRGLPYEQYF.